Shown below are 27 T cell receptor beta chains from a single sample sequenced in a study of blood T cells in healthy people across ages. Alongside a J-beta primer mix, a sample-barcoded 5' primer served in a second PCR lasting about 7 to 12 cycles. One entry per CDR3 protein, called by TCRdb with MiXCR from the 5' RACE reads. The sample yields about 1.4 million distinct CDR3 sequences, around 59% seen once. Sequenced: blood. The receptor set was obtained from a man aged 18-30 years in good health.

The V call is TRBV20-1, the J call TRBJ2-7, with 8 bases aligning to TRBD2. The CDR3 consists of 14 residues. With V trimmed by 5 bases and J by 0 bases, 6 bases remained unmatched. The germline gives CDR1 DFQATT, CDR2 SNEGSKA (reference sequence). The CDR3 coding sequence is TGCAGTGCTTCCGGGACTAGATTCTCCTACGAGCAGTACTTC. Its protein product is CSASGTRFSYEQYF.

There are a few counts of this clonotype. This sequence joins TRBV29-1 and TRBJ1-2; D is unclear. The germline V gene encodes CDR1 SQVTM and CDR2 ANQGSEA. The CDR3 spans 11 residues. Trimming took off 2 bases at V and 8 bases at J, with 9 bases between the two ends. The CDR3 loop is CSVESGGGYTF. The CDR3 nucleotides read TGCAGCGTTGAAAGCGGAGGGGGCTACACCTTC.

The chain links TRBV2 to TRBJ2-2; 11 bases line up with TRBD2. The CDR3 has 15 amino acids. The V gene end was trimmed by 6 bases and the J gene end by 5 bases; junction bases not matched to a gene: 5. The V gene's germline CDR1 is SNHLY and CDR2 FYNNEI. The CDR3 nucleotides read TGTGCCAGCAGGGGACTAGCGGAGGGTACCGGGGAGCTGTTTTTT. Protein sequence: CASRGLAEGTGELFF.

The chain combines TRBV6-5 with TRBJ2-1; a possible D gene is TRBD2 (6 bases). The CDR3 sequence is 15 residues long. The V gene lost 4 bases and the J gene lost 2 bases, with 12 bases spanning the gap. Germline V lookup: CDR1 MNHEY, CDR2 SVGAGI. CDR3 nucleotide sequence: TGTGCCAGCAGTTTATCTAGCGACGCCTACAATGAGCAGTTCTTC. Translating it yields CASSLSSDAYNEQFF.

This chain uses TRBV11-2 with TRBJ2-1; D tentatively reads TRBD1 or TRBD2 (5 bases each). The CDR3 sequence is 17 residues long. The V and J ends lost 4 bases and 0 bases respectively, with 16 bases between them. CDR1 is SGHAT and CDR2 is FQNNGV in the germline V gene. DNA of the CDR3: TGTGCCAGCAGCTCCGTCGTGGGGGTTAGCTCCTACAATGAGCAGTTCTTC. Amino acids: CASSSVVGVSSYNEQFF.

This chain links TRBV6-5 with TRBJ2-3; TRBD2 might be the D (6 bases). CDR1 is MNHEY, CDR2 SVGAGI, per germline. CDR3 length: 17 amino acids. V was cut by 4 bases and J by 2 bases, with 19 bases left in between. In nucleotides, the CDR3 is TGTGCCAGCAGTTCCCCCTCTACAGGAGGGCTCACAGATACGCAGTATTTT. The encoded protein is CASSSPSTGGLTDTQYF.

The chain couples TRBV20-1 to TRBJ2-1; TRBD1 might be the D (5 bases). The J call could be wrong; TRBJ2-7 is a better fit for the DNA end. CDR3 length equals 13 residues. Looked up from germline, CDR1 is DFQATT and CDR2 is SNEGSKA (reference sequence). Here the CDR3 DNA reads TGCAGTGCTAGTCGGCAGGGTGTAGACGAGCAGTACTTC. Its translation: CSASRQGVDEQYF.

The CDR3: CASSNNQGLDIQYF. The DNA of the CDR3 is TGTGCCAGCAGCAACAACCAGGGACTTGACATTCAGTACTTC. The chain uses TRBV14 and TRBJ2-4; a possible D gene is TRBD2 (6 bases). This CDR3 spans 14 amino acids. The germline V gene encodes CDR1 SGHDN and CDR2 FVKESK. V gave up 5 bases and J gave up 8 bases, with 16 bases separating them.

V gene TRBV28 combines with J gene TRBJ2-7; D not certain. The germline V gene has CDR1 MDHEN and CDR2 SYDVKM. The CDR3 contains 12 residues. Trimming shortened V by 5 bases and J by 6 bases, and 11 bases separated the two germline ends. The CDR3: CASSTVVGEQYF. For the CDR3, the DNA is TGTGCCAGCAGTACGGTCGTGGGCGAGCAGTACTTC.

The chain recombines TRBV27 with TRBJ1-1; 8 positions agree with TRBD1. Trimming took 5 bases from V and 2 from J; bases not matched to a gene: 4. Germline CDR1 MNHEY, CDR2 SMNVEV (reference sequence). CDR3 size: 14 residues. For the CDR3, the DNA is TGTGCCAGCAGTCAACAGGGGGTCAACACTGAAGCTTTCTTT. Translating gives CASSQQGVNTEAFF.

This CDR3 reads CASNLPGRSSYEQYF. CDR3 nucleotides: TGTGCCAGCAACCTCCCGGGCCGTAGCTCCTACGAGCAGTACTTC. This chain connects TRBV28 to TRBJ2-7; no definite D call. Germline CDR1 is MDHEN and CDR2 is SYDVKM. This CDR3 has 15 amino acids. V was clipped by 7 bases and J by 0 bases, with 16 bases between them.

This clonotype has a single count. The CDR3: CASSSADRVIDTEAFF. The CDR3 DNA reads TGCGCCAGCAGCTCCGCGGACAGGGTGATCGACACTGAAGCTTTCTTT. The J gene is TRBJ1-1, the V gene TRBV5-1, with 8 positions matching TRBD1. Trimming removed 3 bases from V and 3 bases from J; junction bases left unmatched: 10. The CDR3 covers 16 residues. Germline CDR1 and CDR2: SGHRS and YFSETQ. The whole variable domain, remainder taken from reference TRBV5-1 and TRBJ1-1, is KAGVTQTPRYLIKTRGQQVTLSCSPISGHRSVSWYQQTPGQGLQFLFEYFSETQRNKGNFPGRFSGRQFSNSRSEMNVSTLELGDSALYLCASSSADRVIDTEAFFGQGTRLTVV.

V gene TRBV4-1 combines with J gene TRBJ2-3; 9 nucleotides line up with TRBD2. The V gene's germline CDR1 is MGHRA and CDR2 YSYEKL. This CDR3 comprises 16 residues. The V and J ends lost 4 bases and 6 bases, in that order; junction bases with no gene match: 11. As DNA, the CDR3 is TGCGCCAGCAGCCCTCAGGGTAGCGGGAGAGCTGATACGCAGTATTTT. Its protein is CASSPQGSGRADTQYF.

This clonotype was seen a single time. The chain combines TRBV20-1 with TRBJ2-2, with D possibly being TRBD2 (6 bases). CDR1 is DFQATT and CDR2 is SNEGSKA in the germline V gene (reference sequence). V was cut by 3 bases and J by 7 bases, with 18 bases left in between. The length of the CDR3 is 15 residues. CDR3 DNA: TGCAGTGCTAGGCCCCTGCGCATCGGGGGCGGGGAGCTGTTTTTT. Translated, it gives CSARPLRIGGGELFF.

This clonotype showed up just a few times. CDR3 region: CASSPLGGFEQYF. CDR3 DNA: TGTGCCAGCAGTCCGCTCGGTGGGTTCGAGCAGTACTTC. V and J are TRBV27 and TRBJ2-7, with D uncertain. Trimming removed 5 bases from V and 6 bases from J, with 14 bases in between. CDR3 size: 13 residues. Looked up from germline, CDR1 is MNHEY and CDR2 is SMNVEV (reference sequence).

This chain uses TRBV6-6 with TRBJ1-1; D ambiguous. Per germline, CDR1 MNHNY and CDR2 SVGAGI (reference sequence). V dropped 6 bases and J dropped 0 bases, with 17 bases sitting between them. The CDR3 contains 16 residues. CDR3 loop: CASSNGRGYMNTEAFF. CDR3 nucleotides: TGTGCCAGCAGCAACGGACGAGGCTACATGAACACTGAAGCTTTCTTT.

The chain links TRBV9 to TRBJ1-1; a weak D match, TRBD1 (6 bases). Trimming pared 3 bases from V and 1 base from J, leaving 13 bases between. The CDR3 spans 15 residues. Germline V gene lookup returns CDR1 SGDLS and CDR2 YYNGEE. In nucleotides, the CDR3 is TGTGCCAGCAGCGCCCCCCGGGACAAGAACACTGAAGCTTTCTTT. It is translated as CASSAPRDKNTEAFF.

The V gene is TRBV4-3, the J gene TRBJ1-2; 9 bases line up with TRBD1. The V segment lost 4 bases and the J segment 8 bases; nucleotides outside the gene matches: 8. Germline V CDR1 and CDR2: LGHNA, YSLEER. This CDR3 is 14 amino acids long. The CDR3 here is CASSPYRQGGGYTF. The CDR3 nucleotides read TGCGCCAGCAGCCCCTACCGACAGGGGGGAGGCTACACCTTC.

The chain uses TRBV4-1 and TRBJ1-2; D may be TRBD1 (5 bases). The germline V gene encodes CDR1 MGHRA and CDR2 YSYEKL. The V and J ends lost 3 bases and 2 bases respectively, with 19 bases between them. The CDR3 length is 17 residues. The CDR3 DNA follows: TGCGCCAGCAGCCAGACCCTTAGGGACGGATTAAACTATGGCTACACCTTC. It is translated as CASSQTLRDGLNYGYTF.

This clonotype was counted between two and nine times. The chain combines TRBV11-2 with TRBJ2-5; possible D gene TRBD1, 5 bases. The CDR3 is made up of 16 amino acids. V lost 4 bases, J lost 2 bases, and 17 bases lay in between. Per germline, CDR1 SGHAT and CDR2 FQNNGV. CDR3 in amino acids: CASSWLRDSEQETQYF. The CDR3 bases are TGTGCCAGCAGCTGGCTCCGTGACAGTGAACAAGAGACCCAGTACTTC.

The CDR3 nucleotides are TGTGCCAGCAGAGAAACAGGGGAAGAGACCCAGTACTTC. This encodes CASRETGEETQYF. The chain joins TRBV6-2 or TRBV6-3 to TRBJ2-5, with 7 bases that match TRBD1. V lost 6 bases, J lost 3 bases, and 4 bases stayed unmatched. This CDR3 is 13 amino acids long. Germline V gives CDR1 MNHEY, CDR2 SVGEGT.

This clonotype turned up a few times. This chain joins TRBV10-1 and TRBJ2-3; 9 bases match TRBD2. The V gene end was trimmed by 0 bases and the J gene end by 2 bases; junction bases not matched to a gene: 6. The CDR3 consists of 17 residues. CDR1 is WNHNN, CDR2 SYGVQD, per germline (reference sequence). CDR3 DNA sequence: TGCGCCAGCAGTGAGTCGGTTCTAGCGGGAAACACAGATACGCAGTATTTT. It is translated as CASSESVLAGNTDTQYF.

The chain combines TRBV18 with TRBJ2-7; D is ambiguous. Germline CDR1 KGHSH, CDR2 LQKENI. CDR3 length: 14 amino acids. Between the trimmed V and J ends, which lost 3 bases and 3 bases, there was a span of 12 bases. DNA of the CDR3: TGTGCCAGCTCACCCCAAGGACGGTTCTACGAGCAGTACTTC. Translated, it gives CASSPQGRFYEQYF.

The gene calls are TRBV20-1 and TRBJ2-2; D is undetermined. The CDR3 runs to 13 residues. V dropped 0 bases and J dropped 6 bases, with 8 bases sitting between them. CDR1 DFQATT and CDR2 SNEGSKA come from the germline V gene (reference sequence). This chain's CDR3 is CSARDSNSGELFF. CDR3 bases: TGCAGTGCTAGAGATAGCAATTCCGGGGAGCTGTTTTTT.

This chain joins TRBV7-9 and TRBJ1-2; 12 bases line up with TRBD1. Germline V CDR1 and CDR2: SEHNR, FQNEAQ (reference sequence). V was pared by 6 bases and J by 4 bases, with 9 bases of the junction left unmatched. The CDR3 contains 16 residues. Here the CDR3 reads CASSFSGGQGAYGYTF. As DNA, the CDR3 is TGTGCCAGCAGTTTTAGTGGGGGACAGGGGGCCTATGGCTACACCTTC.

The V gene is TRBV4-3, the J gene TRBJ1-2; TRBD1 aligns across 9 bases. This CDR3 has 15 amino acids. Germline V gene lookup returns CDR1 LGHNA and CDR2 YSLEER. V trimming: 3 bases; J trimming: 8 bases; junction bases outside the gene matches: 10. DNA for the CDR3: TGCGCCAGCAGCCACCTGGGACAGGGAGAGGACGGCTACACCTTC. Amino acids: CASSHLGQGEDGYTF.

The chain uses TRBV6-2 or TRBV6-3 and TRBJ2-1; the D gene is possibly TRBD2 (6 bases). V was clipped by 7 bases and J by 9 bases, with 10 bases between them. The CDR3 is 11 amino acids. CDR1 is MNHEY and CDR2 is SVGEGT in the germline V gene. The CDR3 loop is CASMEEGEQFF. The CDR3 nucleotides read TGTGCCAGCATGGAGGAGGGTGAGCAGTTCTTC.